This TCR beta chain originates from a study of cytomegalovirus exposure and HLA in healthy donors. The study, taken as a whole, reports: Roughly even sequencing depth across donors was the assumption behind the presence/absence analyses.

The PCR employed 60 Vbeta primers together with 13 Jbeta primers. Using immunoSEQ multiplex PCR, the repertoire was profiled, and TCRdb retains in-frame clones only, with some absent. Found here are some 95,000 clones, 78% of them singletons; the top ten hold approximately 4%. V was pared by 0 bases and J by 9 bases, with 4 bases of the junction left unmatched. CDR3 length equals 14 residues. CDR1 and CDR2 (germline): SGHKS, YYEKEE (reference sequence). As for this clone: Antigen unknown.

This receptor was obtained from a woman in her thirties or forties in good health and CMV-seropositive. What was sequenced was PBMCs. The chain is built from TRBV5-5 and TRBJ2-1, with TRBD2 matching over 9 bases. As DNA, the CDR3 is TGTGCCAGCAGCTTGGAAGCGGGAGGACTTGAGCAGTTCTTC. It specifies CASSLEAGGLEQFF.